Shown below are 30 T cell receptor beta chains from a single sample sequenced in a study of blood T cell repertoires in COVID-19. Repertoires were generated with immunoSEQ multiplex PCR, while TCRdb's copy carries only in-frame clones and drops some. This table holds hundreds of thousands of clones, approximately 86% found once. The sample comprised peripheral blood. These receptors were taken from a woman aged 80 or over with active or convalescent COVID-19.

The J gene is TRBJ2-1, the V gene TRBV24-1, with 9 nucleotides matching TRBD2. Germline CDR1 reads KGHDR; CDR2 reads SFDVKD. J lost 1 base, V lost 4 bases, and 10 bases had no gene match. The CDR3 loop spans 18 amino acids. The chain's CDR3 is CATSDGLAGQGSYNEQFF. The CDR3 DNA is TGTGCCACCAGTGACGGCCTAGCGGGACAAGGGTCCTACAATGAGCAGTTCTTC.

The genes are TRBV5-1 and TRBJ2-1; perhaps TRBD1 as D (5 bases). This CDR3 contains 15 residues. V lost 4 bases and J 7 bases, leaving 18 bases between the germline ends. Germline V gives CDR1 SGHRS, CDR2 YFSETQ. The CDR3 region has the DNA TGCGCCAGCAGCCTCCGCGATTCAGGGTTGAATGAGCAGTTCTTC. Residues: CASSLRDSGLNEQFF.

The J gene is TRBJ1-1, the V gene TRBV2, with D possibly matching TRBD1 (6 bases). V was pared by 6 bases and J by 1 base, with 12 bases between. This CDR3 spans 14 amino acids. Germline V gene sequence: CDR1 SNHLY, CDR2 FYNNEI. The CDR3 bases are TGTGCCAGCAGCCTACAGGGTCCGAACACTGAAGCTTTCTTT. Amino acids: CASSLQGPNTEAFF.

This clone appeared a single time. The rearrangement joins TRBV5-5 to TRBJ2-3; 15 bases match TRBD2. Germline V CDR1 and CDR2: SGHKS, YYEKEE (reference sequence). The V gene end was trimmed by 5 bases and the J gene end by 3 bases; junction bases not matched to a gene: 10. The CDR3 loop spans 18 amino acids. The CDR3 DNA is TGTGCCAGCAGAATCGGACTAGCGGGGGGGCTTGGTACAGATACGCAGTATTTT. Translation: CASRIGLAGGLGTDTQYF. The full variable domain, its missing parts supplied by reference TRBV5-5 and TRBJ2-3, is DAGVTQSPTHLIKTRGQQVTLRCSPISGHKSVSWYQQVLGQGPQFIFQYYEKEERGRGNFPDRFSARQFPNYSSELNVNALLLGDSALYLCASRIGLAGGLGTDTQYFGPGTRLTVL.

This CDR3 reads CASSVDPGWTGELFF. In DNA, the CDR3 is TGTGCCAGCAGCGTAGATCCAGGCTGGACCGGGGAGCTGTTTTTT. The chain combines TRBV9 with TRBJ2-2; no clear D gene. CDR1 SGDLS and CDR2 YYNGEE come from the germline V gene. CDR3 length equals 15 residues. V lost 0 bases and J lost 5, with 11 bases in between.

The chain carries TRBV6-1 and TRBJ2-1, with TRBD2 as a possible D gene (5 bases). The CDR3 totals 12 residues. The germline V gene has CDR1 MNHNS and CDR2 SASEGT. Trimming removed 2 bases from V and 14 bases from J, with 13 bases in between. The CDR3 spells CASSESWLGEFF. DNA for the CDR3: TGTGCCAGCAGTGAATCGTGGCTCGGGGAGTTCTTC.

This chain links TRBV5-4 with TRBJ2-7; 14 bases line up with TRBD2. CDR1 and CDR2 from the germline V gene are SGHNT and YYREEE (reference sequence). J gave up 7 bases and V 0 bases, and 6 bases lay outside the gene matches. CDR3 length: 16 amino acids. The CDR3 DNA is TGTGCCAGCAGCTTGGCCGCCGGGACTAGCGGGAGAGAGCAGTACTTC. Protein product: CASSLAAGTSGREQYF.

This clone appeared a few times. The rearrangement joins TRBV3-1 (or the pseudogene TRBV3-2) to TRBJ2-7; 7 nucleotides agree with TRBD2. After removal of 0 bases from V and 5 bases from J, the junction contained 7 bases not matched to a gene. The length of the CDR3 is 15 residues. Germline loops: CDR1 LGHDT, CDR2 YNNKEL (reference sequence). The CDR3 nucleotides read TGTGCCAGCAGCCAAGATAGGCGGGGGTTCGACGAGCAGTACTTC. Translation gives CASSQDRRGFDEQYF.

The chain recombines TRBV7-9 with TRBJ2-5; D gene uncertain. Trimming removed 7 bases at V and 3 bases at J, with 12 bases between. Germline-derived CDR1 and CDR2 are SEHNR and FQNEAQ (reference sequence). This CDR3 region has 13 residues. The CDR3 sequence: CASIGVAEETQYF. CDR3 nucleotide sequence: TGTGCCAGCATAGGAGTGGCGGAAGAGACCCAGTACTTC.

The chain couples TRBV19 to TRBJ2-3; tentative D call: TRBD1 (7 bases). V lost 9 bases and J 0 bases, leaving 10 bases between the germline ends. Germline V gene sequence: CDR1 LNHDA, CDR2 SQIVND (reference sequence). The CDR3 loop spans 13 amino acids. The CDR3 DNA is TGTGCCAGCAGGGGGGATAGCACAGATACGCAGTATTTT. Its protein is CASRGDSTDTQYF.

V and J are TRBV5-1 and TRBJ1-1; D gene uncertain. Germline assignment: CDR1 SGHRS and CDR2 YFSETQ. Trimming shortened V by 1 base and J by 3 bases, and 10 bases separated the two germline ends. The length of the CDR3 is 14 residues. CDR3 DNA: TGCGCCAGCAGCTTGTCAGGAACTTACACTGAAGCTTTCTTT. Its protein is CASSLSGTYTEAFF. The full variable domain, rest sourced from reference TRBV5-1 and TRBJ1-1, is KAGVTQTPRYLIKTRGQQVTLSCSPISGHRSVSWYQQTPGQGLQFLFEYFSETQRNKGNFPGRFSGRQFSNSRSEMNVSTLELGDSALYLCASSLSGTYTEAFFGQGTRLTVV.

This chain connects TRBV3-1 (or the pseudogene TRBV3-2) to TRBJ1-4; D uncertain. The CDR3 spans 15 residues. The germline V gene has CDR1 LGHDT and CDR2 YNNKEL (reference sequence). V lost 2 bases to trimming and J lost 5 bases, with 12 bases between them. The CDR3 is CASSQRSQLNEKLFF. The CDR3 nucleotides are TGTGCCAGCAGCCAAAGGTCACAGCTGAATGAAAAACTGTTTTTT.

This clone has a handful of counts. The V call is TRBV2, the J call TRBJ2-7, with TRBD2 matching 7 bases. The CDR3 extends over 15 amino acids. The germline V gene encodes CDR1 SNHLY and CDR2 FYNNEI. V lost 4 bases, J lost 4 bases, and 10 bases stayed unmatched. DNA for the CDR3: TGTGCCAGCAGTGTAGCTAGCGGACCTTTTTACGAGCAGTACTTC. Its protein product is CASSVASGPFYEQYF.

The chain recombines TRBV28 with TRBJ1-5, with unresolved D. Germline V lookup: CDR1 MDHEN, CDR2 SYDVKM. The CDR3 spans 18 residues. V lost 3 bases, J lost 0 bases, and 18 bases lay in between. CDR3 loop: CASSFAEPNTYSNQPQHF. In nucleotides, the CDR3 is TGTGCCAGCAGTTTTGCAGAACCAAACACGTATAGCAATCAGCCCCAGCATTTT.

V and J are TRBV2 and TRBJ2-5; 7 nucleotides line up with TRBD1. Trimming removed 10 bases from V and 1 base from J; junction bases left unmatched: 12. The germline gives CDR1 SNHLY, CDR2 FYNNEI. The CDR3 totals 15 residues. CDR3 DNA sequence: TGTGCCACGAGGGGACAGAACATAGCCCAAGAGACCCAGTACTTC. It is translated as CATRGQNIAQETQYF.

V is TRBV28 and J is TRBJ1-1; tentative D call: TRBD1 (5 bases). Trimming pared 3 bases from V and 0 bases from J, leaving 8 bases between. This CDR3 spans 14 amino acids. Germline CDR1 and CDR2: MDHEN and SYDVKM. CDR3 nucleotide sequence: TGTGCCAGCAGTTTTCAGGGCGTGAACACTGAAGCTTTCTTT. This codes for CASSFQGVNTEAFF. Full variable domain (missing parts from reference TRBV28 and TRBJ1-1): DVKVTQSSRYLVKRTGEKVFLECVQDMDHENMFWYRQDPGLGLRLIYFSYDVKMKEKGDIPEGYSVSREKKERFSLILESASTNQTSMYLCASSFQGVNTEAFFGQGTRLTVV.

J is TRBJ1-6 and V is TRBV6-2 or TRBV6-3, with 8 bases fitting TRBD1. Germline lookup yields CDR1 MNHEY and CDR2 SVGEGT. The V gene end was trimmed by 5 bases and the J gene end by 0 bases; junction bases not matched to a gene: 6. CDR3 length: 17 amino acids. The chain's CDR3 is CASSARTGGSYNSPLHF. Here the CDR3 DNA reads TGTGCCAGCAGTGCACGAACAGGGGGCTCCTATAATTCACCCCTCCACTTT.

The V gene is TRBV21-1, the J gene TRBJ1-1. TRBV21-1 counts as a pseudogene. The CDR3 length is 17 residues. The chain's CDR3 is CASSNTRGLGANTEAFF. The DNA for the CDR3 is TGTGCCAGCAGCAATACGCGGGGACTAGGGGCGAACACTGAAGCTTTCTTT.

The rearrangement joins TRBV7-9 to TRBJ1-4; unclear D gene. The V gene lost 2 bases and the J gene lost 7 bases, with 5 bases spanning the gap. Germline CDR1 and CDR2: SEHNR and FQNEAQ (reference sequence). The CDR3 runs to 12 residues. In DNA, the CDR3 is TGTGCCAGCAGCTTATCAGGTGAAAAACTGTTTTTT. It translates to CASSLSGEKLFF.

This clone was seen once. The CDR3 region is CASSLGTWGVNEQFF. Written as DNA, the CDR3 is TGCGCCAGCAGCTTAGGGACTTGGGGCGTCAATGAGCAGTTCTTC. The rearrangement links TRBV5-1 to TRBJ2-1; D possibly corresponds to TRBD2 (6 bases). This CDR3 has 15 residues. Germline assignment: CDR1 SGHRS and CDR2 YFSETQ. V dropped 2 bases and J dropped 6 bases, with 15 bases sitting between them.

This sequence joins TRBV5-8 and TRBJ2-1; 10 bases line up with TRBD2. The CDR3 is 15 residues long. V lost 3 bases and J lost 4; bases outside the gene matches: 4. CDR1 SGHTS and CDR2 YDEGEE come from the germline V gene. In nucleotides, the CDR3 is TGTGCCAGCAGCTGGCTTAGCGGGAGGTACAATGAGCAGTTCTTC. Amino acids: CASSWLSGRYNEQFF. Together with reference TRBV5-8 and TRBJ2-1, the CDR3 gives the full variable domain: EAGVTQSPTHLIKTRGQQATLRCSPISGHTSVYWYQQALGLGLQFLLWYDEGEERNRGNFPPRFSGRQFPNYSSELNVNALELEDSALYLCASSWLSGRYNEQFFGPGTRLTVL.

The rearrangement links TRBV10-1 to TRBJ1-5, with TRBD1 identical over 10 bases. The CDR3 sequence is 18 residues long. Trimming cost V 8 bases and J 1 base; bases outside gene matches: 14. Germline lookup yields CDR1 WNHNN and CDR2 SYGVQD (reference sequence). The CDR3 coding sequence is TGCGCCAGCCGGAGACAGACAGGGGGCGACCAAAGCAATCAGCCCCAGCATTTT. Translation gives CASRRQTGGDQSNQPQHF.

The chain links TRBV5-4 to TRBJ2-3; 8 nucleotides match TRBD1. Trimming cost V 1 base and J 1 base; bases outside gene matches: 5. This CDR3 comprises 16 residues. The germline gives CDR1 SGHNT, CDR2 YYREEE (reference sequence). CDR3 loop: CASSLWTGMGTDTQYF. The CDR3 bases are TGTGCCAGCAGCTTGTGGACAGGGATGGGCACAGATACGCAGTATTTT.

The chain couples TRBV24-1 to TRBJ2-1, with a possible D match to TRBD1 (8 bases). V was shortened by 4 bases and J by 9 bases, with 21 bases between the two germline ends. Germline V gives CDR1 KGHDR, CDR2 SFDVKD. This CDR3 has 16 residues. The CDR3 spells CATSERTGMSGAEQFF. The CDR3 DNA reads TGTGCCACCAGTGAACGGACAGGGATGAGCGGGGCTGAGCAGTTCTTC.

This chain uses TRBV28 with TRBJ1-4; TRBD1 matches 8 bases. Losses at the gene ends were 4 bases for V and 7 bases for J; bases not matched to a gene: 5. CDR3 length: 14 amino acids. Germline values: CDR1 MDHEN, CDR2 SYDVKM. In nucleotides, the CDR3 is TGTGCCAGCAGTTCGGACAGGGATGGTGAAAAACTGTTTTTT. Encoded protein: CASSSDRDGEKLFF.

The J gene is TRBJ2-4, the V gene TRBV7-2; TRBD1 matches 8 bases. Germline V gene data show CDR1 as SGHTA and CDR2 as FQGNSA. J lost 5 bases, V lost 0 bases, and 6 bases had no gene match. This CDR3 has 16 amino acids. In nucleotides, the CDR3 is TGTGCCAGCAGCTTAGCACGTGACAGGGGCCAAAACATTCAGTACTTC. It translates to CASSLARDRGQNIQYF.

V and J are TRBV30 and TRBJ1-6, with D maybe TRBD1 (5 bases). Germline loops: CDR1 GTSNPN, CDR2 SVGIG (reference sequence). Trimming removed 1 base from V and 0 bases from J, with 7 bases in between. The CDR3 runs to 15 residues. CDR3 residues: CAWSGQSSYNSPLHF. In DNA form, the CDR3 reads TGTGCCTGGAGTGGACAGTCCTCCTATAATTCACCCCTCCACTTT.

This sequence joins TRBV5-5 and TRBJ2-7; TRBD2 agrees at 14 bases. Germline-derived CDR1 and CDR2 are SGHKS and YYEKEE (reference sequence). After removal of 4 bases from V and 2 bases from J, the junction contained 2 bases not matched to a gene. The CDR3 totals 15 residues. CDR3 residues: CASSTGLAGAYEQYF. The CDR3 nucleotides are TGTGCCAGCAGCACGGGACTAGCGGGAGCCTACGAGCAGTACTTC.

The chain carries TRBV7-8 and TRBJ1-5, with TRBD1 as a possible D gene (5 bases). There are 13 residues in the CDR3. The V end was cut by 3 bases, the J end by 5 bases, with 8 bases between. CDR1 SGHVS and CDR2 FQNEAQ come from the germline V gene. This CDR3 reads CASSLGGHQPQHF. For the CDR3, the DNA is TGTGCCAGCAGCTTGGGGGGACATCAGCCCCAGCATTTT.

The CDR3 nucleotides are TGTGCCAGCAGCCCTACTCATTCCGGAAACACCATATATTTT. This encodes CASSPTHSGNTIYF. The V and J genes are TRBV3-1 (or the pseudogene TRBV3-2) and TRBJ1-3; D unclear. The CDR3 spans 14 residues. CDR1 is LGHDT and CDR2 is YNNKEL in the germline V gene (reference sequence). Between the trimmed V and J ends, which lost 4 bases and 4 bases, there was a span of 11 bases.